Given below is one TCR beta chain in context. The antigen is undetermined. With 60 Vbeta and 13 Jbeta primers, the PCR was carried out. Some clones are missing from TCRdb's copy, which holds only in-frame ones; the method was immunoSEQ multiplex PCR. This repertoire shows about 160,000 clones, around four fifths found once; its top ten account for less than 2%. The data belong to a study of cytomegalovirus exposure and HLA in healthy donors. Study findings and constraints: Another analysis was done later, and it associated roughly 15,000 TCR beta sequences with HLA alleles at 0.05 false discovery rate. Reports state that TCR beta sequences accurately predicted most subjects' HLA-A and HLA-B alleles. What a later analysis showed was that several of the most significant clusters appeared linked to common viral pathogens. Reported performance of the classifier showed diagnosis of cytomegalovirus status with high specificity and sensitivity.

The CDR3 has 16 residues. Germline CDR1 reads SNHLY; CDR2 reads FYNNEI. The junction had 13 bases not matched to a gene; V was cut back by 5 bases and J by 4 bases. This sequence joins TRBV2 and TRBJ1-1; 7 bases fit TRBD1. The sequence was obtained from a man younger than 35 in good health and CMV-seronegative. Sequences were obtained from PBMCs. Here the CDR3 DNA reads TGTGCCAGCAGTATTGCTCAGGGGGTTGGGAGCACTGAAGCTTTCTTT. This sequence encodes CASSIAQGVGSTEAFF.